The TCR beta chain under discussion was sequenced for a study of T cells in Graves' hyperthyroidism and ophthalmopathy. This clonotype was detected ten times or more. What it binds is unknown. Germline V CDR1 and CDR2: SNHLY, FYNNEI. The CDR3 consists of 13 residues. With V trimmed by 8 bases and J by 4 bases, 5 bases remained unmatched. Extraction of PBMCs used roughly 10 ml of fresh peripheral blood. General observations from the study: Researchers report that a 13 V-J model separated ophthalmopathy from stable hyperthyroidism.

RNA transcripts were the template for amplifying TCR beta CDR3 regions. Researchers ran a first-round RT-PCR on the TCR CDR3 using the HTBI primer set. TCRdb used MiXCR to reprocess the multiplex PCR reads, holding one entry per CDR3 protein. Of approximately 620,000 distinct CDR3 sequences listed, about 14% are singletons. This TCR was sampled from a woman in her twenties or thirties with Graves' hyperthyroidism that later progressed to Graves' ophthalmopathy. This chain joins TRBV2 and TRBJ2-1; 7 bases match TRBD2. Sequencing was done on a sample of blood. CDR3: CASRDYVYNEQFF. DNA of the CDR3: TGTGCCAGCCGGGACTACGTATACAATGAGCAGTTCTTC. Based on the CDR3 plus reference TRBV2 and TRBJ2-1, the full variable domain is EPEVTQTPSHQVTQMGQEVILRCVPISNHLYFYWYRQILGQKVEFLVSFYNNEISEKSEIFDDQFSVERPDGSNFTLKIRSTKLEDSAMYFCASRDYVYNEQFFGPGTRLTVL.